These 32 T cell receptor beta chains were sequenced from one sample in a study of blood T cells in healthy people across ages. Together with a sample-barcoded 5' primer, a J-beta primer mix was included in a second PCR lasting about 6 to 11 cycles. MiXCR was run by TCRdb on the 5' RACE reads, yielding one entry per CDR3 protein. The data contain about 680,000 distinct CDR3 sequences, around 45% of them singletons. Material: blood. The receptors stem from a woman in her fifties or sixties in good health.

The chain's CDR3 is CSARVASGSTDTQYF. Written as DNA, the CDR3 is TGCAGTGCTAGAGTGGCTAGCGGTAGCACAGATACGCAGTATTTT. V and J are TRBV20-1 and TRBJ2-3, with 7 bases identical to TRBD2. J gave up 0 bases and V 1 base, and 4 bases lay outside the gene matches. Germline V CDR1 and CDR2: DFQATT, SNEGSKA (reference sequence). There are 15 residues in the CDR3.

The CDR3 protein is CSARADRLSSPLHF. The CDR3 bases are TGCAGTGCTAGAGCCGATCGGCTGAGTTCACCCCTCCACTTT. The chain joins TRBV20-1 to TRBJ1-6; D uncertain. This CDR3 has 14 amino acids. The V end lost 1 base, the J end lost 9 bases, and 13 bases lay between the germline ends. CDR1 and CDR2 (germline): DFQATT, SNEGSKA (reference sequence).

The chain links TRBV7-2 to TRBJ2-7, with TRBD2 matching over 11 bases. CDR1 is SGHTA, CDR2 FQGNSA, per germline. The CDR3 consists of 15 residues. V lost 5 bases and J lost 7; bases outside the gene matches: 10. The CDR3 DNA is TGTGCCAGCAGCGCGGGACTAGCGGCCTACAATGAGCAGTACTTC. Its protein is CASSAGLAAYNEQYF.

This chain uses TRBV5-5 with TRBJ1-2, with D uncertain. The CDR3 runs to 15 residues. The V gene's germline CDR1 is SGHKS and CDR2 YYEKEE (reference sequence). V shed 3 bases and J shed 2 bases, with 14 bases lying between them. The CDR3 DNA is TGTGCCAGCAGCTCGTCGTCCCTCTCAAACTATGGCTACACCTTC. This gives the protein CASSSSSLSNYGYTF.

This clonotype was detected a few times. The chain couples TRBV20-1 to TRBJ1-4, with 7 bases identical to TRBD1. V gave up 5 bases and J gave up 5 bases; unmatched junction bases: 5. Germline CDR1 and CDR2: DFQATT and SNEGSKA (reference sequence). This CDR3 has 13 residues. CDR3 residues: CSALGTANEKLFF. The CDR3 region has the DNA TGCAGTGCTCTCGGGACAGCAAATGAAAAACTGTTTTTT.

A few counts support this clonotype. The chain carries TRBV5-4 and TRBJ2-5, with D perhaps TRBD2 (5 bases). This CDR3 is built from 14 residues. Trimming shortened V by 4 bases and J by 2 bases, and 12 bases separated the two germline ends. Germline-derived CDR1 and CDR2 are SGHNT and YYREEE (reference sequence). The CDR3 loop is CASSNGRTQETQYF. Here the CDR3 DNA reads TGTGCCAGCAGCAACGGACGGACTCAAGAGACCCAGTACTTC.

This clonotype was found a few times. The chain couples TRBV29-1 to TRBJ2-3, with TRBD2 as a possible D gene (7 bases). The CDR3 contains 15 residues. The V gene lost 4 bases and the J gene lost 6 bases, with 20 bases spanning the gap. From germline, CDR1 is SQVTM and CDR2 ANQGSEA. The CDR3 coding sequence is TGCAGCGTTGTTATTAGCGGAACGGGGGGCGATACGCAGTATTTT. This gives the protein CSVVISGTGGDTQYF.

The J gene is TRBJ2-5, the V gene TRBV7-9; a possible D gene is TRBD2 (7 bases). Germline V CDR1 and CDR2: SEHNR, FQNEAQ (reference sequence). CDR3 length: 18 residues. With 1 base removed from V and 11 bases from J, the gap between germline ends came to 29 bases. For the CDR3, the DNA is TGTGCCAGCAGCTTAGAGGGGGGGCAACGAACCCGATTCAATGAGCAGTACTTC. This translates into CASSLEGGQRTRFNEQYF.

The table lists this clonotype with many counts. The chain has TRBV2 and TRBJ2-5; TRBD2 aligns across 7 bases. V lost 4 bases and J lost 2; bases outside the gene matches: 7. Germline lookup yields CDR1 SNHLY and CDR2 FYNNEI. This CDR3 is built from 15 residues. The CDR3 sequence: CASSGSSGGQETQYF. The CDR3 DNA reads as TGTGCCAGCAGTGGGTCTAGCGGAGGACAAGAGACCCAGTACTTC.

The chain joins TRBV28 to TRBJ2-4; TRBD1 aligns across 8 bases. This CDR3 is 12 amino acids long. Germline V lookup: CDR1 MDHEN, CDR2 SYDVKM. Trimming removed 9 bases from V and 8 bases from J; junction bases left unmatched: 6. The CDR3 bases are TGTGCCAGTGCGGACAGGGTGGACATTCAGTACTTC. Translating gives CASADRVDIQYF.

The genes are TRBV20-1 and TRBJ2-3; weak D call: TRBD2 (5 bases). The V gene lost 6 bases and the J gene lost 7 bases, with 14 bases spanning the gap. Germline-derived CDR1 and CDR2 are DFQATT and SNEGSKA (reference sequence). CDR3 length equals 12 residues. CDR3 region: CSARDSANTQYF. As DNA, the CDR3 is TGCAGTGCGAGGGATTCGGCTAATACGCAGTATTTT.

Comment on this clonotype: A much bigger clone sits one base away, suggesting this may be a read error. The genes are TRBV6-2 or TRBV6-3 and TRBJ2-4, with a weak D call TRBD1 (6 bases). The last part of the DNA fits TRBJ2-7 better; the J call may be wrong. The CDR3 covers 14 residues. Germline V gene data show CDR1 as MNHEY and CDR2 as SVGEGT. The CDR3 sequence: CASSDLTGSYEQYF. CDR3 DNA sequence: TGTGCCAGCAGTGACCTGACAGGAAGCTACGAGCAGTACTTC.

In regard to this clonotype: Compared with germline, one end of the junction differs, possibly owing to a read error. The chain couples TRBV7-2 to TRBJ2-1, with TRBD2 matching over 10 bases. The germline CDR1 and CDR2 sequences are SGHTA and FQGNSA. The length of the CDR3 is 15 residues. This chain's CDR3 is CACSFLAGVINEQFF. The DNA of the CDR3 is TGTGCCTGCAGCTTCCTAGCGGGAGTAATTAATGAGCAGTTCTTC.

This clonotype was counted a few times. This chain connects TRBV18 to TRBJ2-7; TRBD1 agrees at 9 bases. CDR1 is KGHSH and CDR2 is LQKENI in the germline V gene. V shed 5 bases, J shed 0 bases, and the junction held 5 bases outside the gene matches. The CDR3 sequence is 15 residues long. The CDR3 DNA is TGTGCCAGCTCAACGGGACAGGGAAGCTCCTACGAGCAGTACTTC. This sequence encodes CASSTGQGSSYEQYF.

This clonotype was seen many times. Here the CDR3 DNA reads TGCGCCAGCAGCTTTGGTTCCAGCGGGAGAGGAGATACGCAGTATTTT. The encoded protein is CASSFGSSGRGDTQYF. This rearrangement joins TRBV5-1 to TRBJ2-3; 8 bases are shared with TRBD2. Trimming removed 2 bases from V and 5 bases from J; junction bases left unmatched: 10. The CDR3 spans 16 residues. CDR1 SGHRS and CDR2 YFSETQ come from the germline V gene.

This chain links TRBV29-1 with TRBJ2-3; D not certain. CDR3 size: 10 residues. V was pared by 3 bases and J by 5 bases, with 3 bases between. Germline V CDR1 and CDR2: SQVTM, ANQGSEA. The CDR3 DNA sequence: TGCAGCGTTGAGGGAGATACGCAGTATTTT. This sequence encodes CSVEGDTQYF.

This clonotype was detected ten times or more. The genes are TRBV7-3 and TRBJ2-5; D is perhaps TRBD2 (6 bases). Germline V lookup: CDR1 SGHTA, CDR2 FQGTGA. The CDR3 contains 13 residues. The V gene lost 6 bases and the J gene lost 1 base, with 9 bases spanning the gap. DNA of the CDR3: TGTGCCAGCAGTACCGGGAGCCAAGAGACCCAGTACTTC. Encoded protein: CASSTGSQETQYF.

This chain uses TRBV2 with TRBJ1-2; 9 bases align to TRBD1. Per germline, CDR1 SNHLY and CDR2 FYNNEI. The CDR3 loop spans 15 amino acids. Trimming at V came to 6 bases and at J to 3 bases, leaving 8 bases not matched to a gene. Here the CDR3 reads CASSVQTGGDYGYTF. As DNA, the CDR3 is TGTGCCAGCAGCGTTCAAACAGGGGGCGACTATGGCTACACCTTC.

The chain has TRBV9 and TRBJ2-3; TRBD2 aligns across 7 bases. Germline CDR1 SGDLS, CDR2 YYNGEE. The ends lost 2 bases at V and 3 bases at J; junction bases unmatched: 3. This CDR3 contains 14 residues. This CDR3 reads CASSVGLVTDTQYF. The CDR3 DNA follows: TGTGCCAGCAGCGTCGGACTAGTAACAGATACGCAGTATTTT.

This clonotype was detected only a few times. The CDR3 DNA reads as TGTGCCATCATGCCACTCATGAACACTGAAGCTTTCTTT. This translates into CAIMPLMNTEAFF. This chain joins TRBV10-3 and TRBJ1-1; D ambiguous. This CDR3 spans 13 amino acids. V dropped 7 bases and J dropped 0 bases, with 9 bases sitting between them. Germline values: CDR1 ENHRY, CDR2 SYGVKD.

This clonotype was detected ten times or more. V is TRBV7-2 and J is TRBJ2-7; D possibly matches TRBD1 or TRBD2 (6 bases each). This CDR3 has 14 residues. V lost 5 bases and J lost 3, with 14 bases in between. Per germline, CDR1 SGHTA and CDR2 FQGNSA. The DNA for the CDR3 is TGTGCCAGCAGCCTAGGGGGGTATTTCTACGAGCAGTACTTC. It specifies CASSLGGYFYEQYF.

V gene TRBV6-2 or TRBV6-3 combines with J gene TRBJ2-5; TRBD2 aligns across 11 bases. The junction had 5 bases not matched to a gene; V was cut back by 6 bases and J by 5 bases. The CDR3 length is 14 residues. Germline V gene data show CDR1 as MNHEY and CDR2 as SVGEGT. The CDR3 loop is CASRASGGLETQYF. The CDR3 nucleotides are TGTGCCAGCAGGGCTAGCGGGGGGCTGGAGACCCAGTACTTC.

This clonotype showed up many times. The CDR3 DNA is TGCAGCGTTGAAGCAAGAGGGGCCGGTGAAAAACTGTTTTTT. Translating gives CSVEARGAGEKLFF. This chain links TRBV29-1 with TRBJ1-4; possibly TRBD1 for D (5 bases). The V end was cut by 1 base, the J end by 7 bases, with 13 bases between. Looked up from germline, CDR1 is SQVTM and CDR2 is ANQGSEA. CDR3 size: 14 residues.

The V gene is TRBV7-2, the J gene TRBJ2-4; D not certain. There are 14 residues in the CDR3. Germline V lookup: CDR1 SGHTA, CDR2 FQGNSA. Trimming left V 8 bases short and J 0 bases short, with 11 bases between. In DNA form, the CDR3 reads TGTGCCAGCTCCCGCGGCATAGCCAAAAACATTCAGTACTTC. Protein: CASSRGIAKNIQYF.

V usage is TRBV7-2 and J usage is TRBJ2-5; D remains unclear. CDR1 and CDR2 (germline): SGHTA, FQGNSA. Trimming took 3 bases from V and 6 from J, leaving 8 bases between them. The CDR3 has 12 residues. The CDR3 DNA reads as TGTGCCAGCAGCTTTGGGAAGAAGACCCAGTACTTC. This encodes CASSFGKKTQYF. The whole variable domain, remainder taken from reference TRBV7-2 and TRBJ2-5, is GAGVSQSPSNKVTEKGKDVELRCDPISGHTALYWYRQSLGQGLEFLIYFQGNSAPDKSGLPSDRFSAERTGGSVSTLTIQRTQQEDSAVYLCASSFGKKTQYFGPGTRLLVL.

The chain combines TRBV5-1 with TRBJ2-1; the D gene is possibly TRBD2 (5 bases). The germline CDR1 and CDR2 sequences are SGHRS and YFSETQ. CDR3 length: 15 residues. Deletions cut 4 bases from V and 2 bases from J, with 13 bases between. CDR3 in amino acids: CASSVDGSPYNEQFF. The CDR3 coding sequence is TGCGCCAGCAGCGTTGATGGGAGCCCCTACAATGAGCAGTTCTTC.

The chain employs TRBV10-3 and TRBJ1-5; D not resolved. V was shortened by 10 bases and J by 4 bases, with 26 bases between the two germline ends. Germline CDR1 reads ENHRY; CDR2 reads SYGVKD. CDR3 length equals 17 residues. This CDR3 reads CATSWRPQRGGNQPQHF. CDR3 in DNA: TGTGCCACGTCGTGGCGGCCTCAGAGAGGAGGAAATCAGCCCCAGCATTTT.

The CDR3 bases are TGTGCCAGCAGCGCCAGCGGGCCCCACAATGAGCAGTTCTTC. Its translation: CASSASGPHNEQFF. This rearrangement joins TRBV9 to TRBJ2-1; D perhaps matches TRBD2 (6 bases). Germline V CDR1 and CDR2: SGDLS, YYNGEE. The CDR3 is 14 amino acids. V gave up 3 bases and J gave up 5 bases, with 12 bases separating them.

This clonotype turned up a few times. The chain uses TRBV30 and TRBJ2-1, with D hard to call. The end of the DNA fits TRBJ2-7 better, so the J call may be wrong. The germline CDR1 and CDR2 sequences are GTSNPN and SVGIG (reference sequence). The CDR3 spans 10 residues. CDR3 sequence (DNA): TGTGCCTGGAAGCGCAATGAGCAGTACTTC. This translates into CAWKRNEQYF.

The genes are TRBV6-6 and TRBJ2-4; D is unclear. The DNA end is more similar to TRBJ2-7, so the J call may be wrong. The CDR3 consists of 13 residues. In germline, CDR1 is MNHNY, CDR2 SVGAGI (reference sequence). This chain's CDR3 is CASSVDKTYEQYF. The CDR3 bases are TGTGCCAGCAGTGTTGACAAGACCTACGAGCAGTACTTC.

The chain has TRBV12-3 or TRBV12-4 and TRBJ2-1, with 8 nucleotides matching TRBD2. The CDR3 length is 13 residues. V shed 10 bases and J 4 bases; nucleotides not matched to a gene: 6. Here the CDR3 reads CAIRTSNYNEQFF. CDR3 bases: TGTGCCATTCGGACTAGCAATTACAATGAGCAGTTCTTC.

The chain couples TRBV12-3 or TRBV12-4 to TRBJ1-2, with 7 nucleotides matching TRBD1. This CDR3 comprises 13 residues. Trimming removed 4 bases from V and 6 bases from J; junction bases left unmatched: 5. As DNA, the CDR3 is TGTGCCAGCAGTTCACAGGGGAGTGATGGCTACACCTTC. It codes for CASSSQGSDGYTF.